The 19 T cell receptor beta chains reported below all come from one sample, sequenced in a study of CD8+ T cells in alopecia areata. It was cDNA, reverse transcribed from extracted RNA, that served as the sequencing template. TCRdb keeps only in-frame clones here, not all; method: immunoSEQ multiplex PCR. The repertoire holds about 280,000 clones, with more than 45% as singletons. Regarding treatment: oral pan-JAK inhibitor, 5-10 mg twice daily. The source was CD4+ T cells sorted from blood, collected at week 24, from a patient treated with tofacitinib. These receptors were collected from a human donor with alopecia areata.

The CDR3 spells CSVEDLGQAGYTF. In DNA form, the CDR3 reads TGCAGCGTTGAAGATCTAGGACAGGCGGGCTACACCTTC. V is TRBV29-1 and J is TRBJ1-2; 7 bases map to TRBD1. The V gene's germline CDR1 is SQVTM and CDR2 ANQGSEA. This CDR3 contains 13 residues. The V gene end was trimmed by 0 bases and the J gene end by 8 bases; junction bases not matched to a gene: 6. The full variable domain, completed using reference TRBV29-1 and TRBJ1-2, is SAVISQKPSRDICQRGTSLTIQCQVDSQVTMMFWYRQQPGQSLTLIATANQGSEATYESGFVIDKFPISRPNLTFSTLTVSNMSPEDSSIYLCSVEDLGQAGYTFGSGTRLTVV.

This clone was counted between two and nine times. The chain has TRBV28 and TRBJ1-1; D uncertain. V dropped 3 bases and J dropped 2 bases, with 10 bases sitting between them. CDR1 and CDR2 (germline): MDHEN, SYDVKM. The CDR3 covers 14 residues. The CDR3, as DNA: TGTGCCAGCAGTTTGACGCAGCAAAACACTGAAGCTTTCTTT. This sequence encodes CASSLTQQNTEAFF.

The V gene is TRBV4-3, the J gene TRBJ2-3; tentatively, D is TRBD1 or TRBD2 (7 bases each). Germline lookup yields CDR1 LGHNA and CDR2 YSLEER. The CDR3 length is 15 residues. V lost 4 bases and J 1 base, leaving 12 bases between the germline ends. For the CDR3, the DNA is TGCGCCAGCAGCCCAGGGGGGGATGGCACAGATACGCAGTATTTT. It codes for CASSPGGDGTDTQYF.

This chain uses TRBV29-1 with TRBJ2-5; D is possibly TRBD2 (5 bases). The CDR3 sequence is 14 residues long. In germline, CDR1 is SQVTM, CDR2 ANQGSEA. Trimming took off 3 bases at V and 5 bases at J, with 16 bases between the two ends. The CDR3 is CSVDTGVRGETQYF. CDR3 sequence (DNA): TGCAGCGTTGATACCGGGGTCCGTGGGGAGACCCAGTACTTC.

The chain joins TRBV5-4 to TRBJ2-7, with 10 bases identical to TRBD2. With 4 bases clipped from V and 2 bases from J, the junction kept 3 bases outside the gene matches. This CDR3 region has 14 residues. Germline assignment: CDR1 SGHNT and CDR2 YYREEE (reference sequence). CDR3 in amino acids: CASSRSGGAYEQYF. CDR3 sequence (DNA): TGTGCCAGCAGCAGAAGCGGGGGGGCCTACGAGCAGTACTTC. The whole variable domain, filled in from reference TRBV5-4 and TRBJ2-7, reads ETGVTQSPTHLIKTRGQQVTLRCSSQSGHNTVSWYQQALGQGPQFIFQYYREEENGRGNFPPRFSGLQFPNYSSELNVNALELDDSALYLCASSRSGGAYEQYFGPGTRLTVT.

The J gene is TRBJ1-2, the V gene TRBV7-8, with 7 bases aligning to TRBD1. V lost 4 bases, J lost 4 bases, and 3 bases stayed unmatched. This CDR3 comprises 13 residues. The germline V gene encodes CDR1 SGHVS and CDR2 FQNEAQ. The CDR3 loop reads CASSWGQFYGYTF. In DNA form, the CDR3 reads TGTGCCAGCAGCTGGGGACAGTTCTATGGCTACACCTTC.

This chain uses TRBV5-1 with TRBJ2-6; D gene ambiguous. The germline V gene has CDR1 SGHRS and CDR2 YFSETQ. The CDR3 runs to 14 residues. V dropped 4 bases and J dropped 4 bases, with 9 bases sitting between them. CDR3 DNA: TGCGCCAGCAGCGACCCCAGCGGGGCCAACGTCCTGACTTTC. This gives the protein CASSDPSGANVLTF. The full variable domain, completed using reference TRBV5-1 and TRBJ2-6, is KAGVTQTPRYLIKTRGQQVTLSCSPISGHRSVSWYQQTPGQGLQFLFEYFSETQRNKGNFPGRFSGRQFSNSRSEMNVSTLELGDSALYLCASSDPSGANVLTFGAGSRLTVL.

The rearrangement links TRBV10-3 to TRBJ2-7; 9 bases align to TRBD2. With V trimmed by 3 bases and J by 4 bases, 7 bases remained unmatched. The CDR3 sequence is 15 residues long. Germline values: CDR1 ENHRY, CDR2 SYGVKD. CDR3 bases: TGTGCCATCAGTGACGGCGGGGGGGCCACTTACGAGCAGTACTTC. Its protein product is CAISDGGGATYEQYF.

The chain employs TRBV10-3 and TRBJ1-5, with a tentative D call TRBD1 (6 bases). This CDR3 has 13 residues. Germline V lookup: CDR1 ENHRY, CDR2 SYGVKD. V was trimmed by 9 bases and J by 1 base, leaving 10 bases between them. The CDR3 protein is CAIQGTSNQPQHF. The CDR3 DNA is TGTGCCATACAGGGAACGAGCAATCAGCCCCAGCATTTT.

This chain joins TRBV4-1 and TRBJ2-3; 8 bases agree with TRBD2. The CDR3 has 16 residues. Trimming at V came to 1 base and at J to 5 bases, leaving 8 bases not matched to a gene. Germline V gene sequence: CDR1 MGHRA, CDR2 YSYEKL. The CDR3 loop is CASSQGPGGAGDTQYF. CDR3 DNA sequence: TGCGCCAGCAGCCAAGGGCCGGGGGGGGCCGGAGATACGCAGTATTTT.

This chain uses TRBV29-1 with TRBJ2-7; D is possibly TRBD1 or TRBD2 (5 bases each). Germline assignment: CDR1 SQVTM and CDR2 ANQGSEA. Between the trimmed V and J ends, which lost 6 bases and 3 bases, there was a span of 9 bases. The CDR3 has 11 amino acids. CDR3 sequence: CSVRDVYEQYF. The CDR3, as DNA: TGCAGCGTCCGGGACGTCTACGAGCAGTACTTC.

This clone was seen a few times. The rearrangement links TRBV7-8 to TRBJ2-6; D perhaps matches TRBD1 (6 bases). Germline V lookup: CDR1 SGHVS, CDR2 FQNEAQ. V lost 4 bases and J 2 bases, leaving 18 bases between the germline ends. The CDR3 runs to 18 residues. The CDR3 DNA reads TGTGCCAGCAGCTCCTACAGGGTGGGAAGTCCTGGGGCCAACGTCCTGACTTTC. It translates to CASSSYRVGSPGANVLTF. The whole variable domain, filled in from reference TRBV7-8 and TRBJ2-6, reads GAGVSQSPRYKVAKRGQDVALRCDPISGHVSLFWYQQALGQGPEFLTYFQNEAQLDKSGLPSDRFFAERPEGSVSTLKIQRTQQEDSAVYLCASSSYRVGSPGANVLTFGAGSRLTVL.

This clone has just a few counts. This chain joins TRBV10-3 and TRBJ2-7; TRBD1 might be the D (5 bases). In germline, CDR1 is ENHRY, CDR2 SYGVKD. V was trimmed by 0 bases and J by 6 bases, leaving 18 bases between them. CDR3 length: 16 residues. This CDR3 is CAISESSMDLGAEQYF. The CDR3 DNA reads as TGTGCCATCAGTGAGTCGTCAATGGACCTTGGGGCCGAGCAGTACTTC.

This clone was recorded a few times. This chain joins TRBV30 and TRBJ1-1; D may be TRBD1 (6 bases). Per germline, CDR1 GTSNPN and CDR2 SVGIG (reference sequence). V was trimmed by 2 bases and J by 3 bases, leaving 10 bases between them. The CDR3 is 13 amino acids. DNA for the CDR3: TGTGCCTGGAGTACAGGGTTGGACACTGAAGCTTTCTTT. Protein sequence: CAWSTGLDTEAFF.

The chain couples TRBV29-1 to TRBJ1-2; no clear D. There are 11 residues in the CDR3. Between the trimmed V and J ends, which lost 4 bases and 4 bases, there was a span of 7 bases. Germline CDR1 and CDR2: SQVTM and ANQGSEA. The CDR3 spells CSVVAAYGYTF. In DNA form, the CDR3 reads TGCAGCGTTGTGGCCGCCTATGGCTACACCTTC.

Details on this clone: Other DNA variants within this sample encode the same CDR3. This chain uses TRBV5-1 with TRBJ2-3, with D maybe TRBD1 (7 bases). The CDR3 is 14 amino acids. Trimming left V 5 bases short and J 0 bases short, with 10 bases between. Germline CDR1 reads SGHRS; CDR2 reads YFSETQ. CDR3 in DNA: TGCGCCAGCAGAGCAGGGGGGAGCACAGATACGCAGTATTTT. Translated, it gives CASRAGGSTDTQYF.

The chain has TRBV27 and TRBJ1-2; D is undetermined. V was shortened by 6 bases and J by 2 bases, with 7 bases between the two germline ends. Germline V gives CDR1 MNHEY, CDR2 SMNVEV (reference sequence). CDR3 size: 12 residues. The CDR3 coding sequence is TGTGCCAGCAGCTCAGGAAACTATGGCTACACCTTC. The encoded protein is CASSSGNYGYTF.

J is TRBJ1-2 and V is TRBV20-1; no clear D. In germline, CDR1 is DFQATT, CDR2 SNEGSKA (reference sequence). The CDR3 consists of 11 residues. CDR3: CSAPVPYGYTF. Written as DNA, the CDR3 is TGCAGCGCCCCGGTCCCATATGGCTACACCTTC.

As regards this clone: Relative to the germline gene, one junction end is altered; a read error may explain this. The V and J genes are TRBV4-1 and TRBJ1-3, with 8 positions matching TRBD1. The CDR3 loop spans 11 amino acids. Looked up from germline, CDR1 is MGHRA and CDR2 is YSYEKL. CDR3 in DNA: TGCGCCAGCAGTCGCAGGGGGCGCTTGGAGTTT. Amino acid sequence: CASSRRGRLEF.